The clone carrying this TCR beta chain was detected only once. V lost 5 bases to trimming and J lost 2 bases; unmatched junction nucleotides: 5. CDR1 is MDHEN, CDR2 SYDVKM, per germline. The CDR3 has 14 amino acids. This sample is drawn from a study of blood T cell repertoires in COVID-19. Study at large: COVID-19 samples collected from the United States, Italy and Spain covered acute and convalescent phases. T cells, B-cell-depleted T cells, or PBMCs supplied cDNA or gDNA.

Authors' methods: Nucleated cell counts were estimated from reference gene primer amplification. The repertoire was sequenced with immunoSEQ multiplex PCR; TCRdb's copy has only in-frame clones and lacks some. D and trimming were read from the DNA, whereas the V and J calls and clone size are those reported in that table. Among 120,000 or so clones listed, approximately 82% were seen once. This clonotype was sampled from a man between 60 and 70 years old with acute or convalescent COVID-19. The chain uses TRBV28 and TRBJ1-2, with 7 bases fitting TRBD1. Specimen: peripheral blood. In nucleotides, the CDR3 is TGTGCCAGCAGTCAGGGGGGCGCGAACTATGGCTACACCTTC. Its translation: CASSQGGANYGYTF.